The source of this TCR beta chain is a study of blood T cell repertoires in COVID-19. About the research overall: Samples taken during acute and convalescent COVID-19 were collected in the United States, Italy and Spain. The cDNA or gDNA used as material had been derived from T cells, B-cell-depleted T cells, or PBMCs.

Produced via immunoSEQ multiplex PCR; TCRdb's table is partial and in-frame only. This sample has around 390,000 clones; around nine tenths occur once, and the top ten carry 10%. The study drew participants aged about 18 to 89 years from about two dozen US areas. This CDR3 region has 14 residues. Germline V gene sequence: CDR1 MNHEY, CDR2 SVGEGT. V gave up 5 bases and J gave up 3 bases; unmatched junction bases: 5. The sample comprised PBMCs or T cells enriched from blood (not recorded which). The chain recombines TRBV6-2 or TRBV6-3 with TRBJ1-1, with 8 bases fitting TRBD1. This receptor was obtained from a woman aged 45-65 years who had recovered from COVID-19. The CDR3 reads CASSTGGLDTEAFF. The CDR3 nucleotides read TGTGCCAGCAGTACAGGGGGGTTGGACACTGAAGCTTTCTTT.